This entry features one T cell receptor beta chain sequence. This sample stems from a study of blood T cell repertoires in COVID-19. On the study more broadly: Whether acute or convalescent, the COVID-19 samples came from the United States, Italy and Spain. Sources were T cells, B-cell-depleted T cells, or PBMCs; the material itself was cDNA or gDNA.

As handled by the study authors: Estimates of nucleated cell counts were drawn from the amplification of reference gene primers. The assay was immunoSEQ multiplex PCR, and TCRdb's table has in-frame clones only and misses some. The V and J calls and the clone size are those of that table, but D and trimming were determined from the DNA. Of about 280,000 clones in the sample, about 82% were seen once. The germline V gene has CDR1 KGHDR and CDR2 SFDVKD. This CDR3 is 15 amino acids long. J was trimmed by 3 bases and V by 5 bases; bases with no gene match: 8. V usage is TRBV24-1 and J usage is TRBJ2-5; TRBD2 matches 7 bases. This receptor was identified in a man in his fifties with active or convalescent COVID-19. The sequencing sample was made of peripheral blood. The CDR3 nucleotides are TGTGCCACCAGTGCCGGAATCGCGGGGGAAGAGACCCAGTACTTC. Protein product: CATSAGIAGEETQYF.